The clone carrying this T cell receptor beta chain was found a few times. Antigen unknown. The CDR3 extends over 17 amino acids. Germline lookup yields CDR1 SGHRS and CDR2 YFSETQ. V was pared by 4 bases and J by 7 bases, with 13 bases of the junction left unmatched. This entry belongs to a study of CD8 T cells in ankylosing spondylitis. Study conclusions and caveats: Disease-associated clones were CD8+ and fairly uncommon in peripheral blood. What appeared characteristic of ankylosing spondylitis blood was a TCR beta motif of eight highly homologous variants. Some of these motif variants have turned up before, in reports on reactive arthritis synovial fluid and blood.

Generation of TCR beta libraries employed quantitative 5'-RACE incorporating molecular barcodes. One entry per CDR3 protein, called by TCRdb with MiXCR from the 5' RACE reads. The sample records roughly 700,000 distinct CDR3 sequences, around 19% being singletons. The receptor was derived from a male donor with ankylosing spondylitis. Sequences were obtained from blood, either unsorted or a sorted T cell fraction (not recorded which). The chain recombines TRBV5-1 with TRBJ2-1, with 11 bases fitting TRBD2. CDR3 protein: CASSNPLSGGAWNEQFF. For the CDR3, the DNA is TGCGCCAGCAGCAATCCTCTTAGCGGGGGGGCGTGGAATGAGCAGTTCTTC. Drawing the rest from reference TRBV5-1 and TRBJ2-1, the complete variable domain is KAGVTQTPRYLIKTRGQQVTLSCSPISGHRSVSWYQQTPGQGLQFLFEYFSETQRNKGNFPGRFSGRQFSNSRSEMNVSTLELGDSALYLCASSNPLSGGAWNEQFFGPGTRLTVL.